These 21 T cell receptor beta chains were sequenced from one sample in a study of T-cell memory formation after mild COVID-19. TCRdb re-called the 5' RACE reads with MiXCR, one entry per CDR3 protein. The table records 180,000 or so distinct CDR3 sequences, 16% of them present only once. Sequences were obtained from PBMCs or a T cell subset sorted from them (not recorded which). These receptors all stem from an adult woman who had mild COVID-19 (a few samples of this study predate the infection). Cell type and time point are not known.

The CDR3 bases are TGTGCCAGTAAAGGCTCGGCAGGCCGCTACTTC. Its protein is CASKGSAGRYF. The V and J genes are TRBV19 and TRBJ2-7; D remains unclear. Trimming took off 7 bases at V and 13 bases at J, with 17 bases between the two ends. This CDR3 region has 11 residues. The germline gives CDR1 LNHDA, CDR2 SQIVND (reference sequence).

In this sample, this clonotype turned up a few times. V and J are TRBV19 and TRBJ2-1, with TRBD1 as a possible D gene (5 bases). The V end lost 10 bases, the J end lost 8 bases, and 21 bases lay between the germline ends. Germline V gives CDR1 LNHDA, CDR2 SQIVND (reference sequence). The CDR3 runs to 14 residues. The CDR3 spells CATSSKGTGYEQFF. For the CDR3, the DNA is TGTGCCACCAGTTCTAAGGGAACAGGATATGAGCAGTTCTTC.

The chain recombines TRBV2 with TRBJ2-7, with 7 bases lining up with TRBD1. Germline-derived CDR1 and CDR2 are SNHLY and FYNNEI. This CDR3 is built from 12 residues. V lost 8 bases to trimming and J lost 1 base; unmatched junction nucleotides: 2. The CDR3 region is CASGQASYEQYF. DNA of the CDR3: TGTGCCAGCGGACAGGCATCCTACGAGCAGTACTTC.

The gene calls are TRBV19 and TRBJ1-1; D remains ambiguous. Trimming cost V 3 bases and J 4 bases, with 9 bases left between them. This CDR3 comprises 13 residues. The germline CDR1 and CDR2 sequences are LNHDA and SQIVND (reference sequence). For the CDR3, the DNA is TGTGCCAGTAGTATCCGCCGGCGCACTGAAGCTTTCTTT. As protein: CASSIRRRTEAFF.

This clonotype was counted only a few times. The gene calls are TRBV11-2 and TRBJ1-1, with 8 bases identical to TRBD1. V gave up 4 bases and J gave up 1 base; unmatched junction bases: 11. The germline V gene has CDR1 SGHAT and CDR2 FQNNGV. The CDR3 has 17 amino acids. CDR3 DNA: TGTGCCAGCAGCTGGAGGCAGGGGGCCCGGCGGAACACTGAAGCTTTCTTT. This gives the protein CASSWRQGARRNTEAFF. Using reference TRBV11-2 and TRBJ1-1 for the parts outside the CDR3, the full variable domain is EAGVAQSPRYKIIEKRQSVAFWCNPISGHATLYWYQQILGQGPKLLIQFQNNGVVDDSQLPKDRFSAERLKGVDSTLKIQPAKLEDSAVYLCASSWRQGARRNTEAFFGQGTRLTVV.

This clonotype was counted a few times. The genes are TRBV9 and TRBJ2-7; possible D gene TRBD2, 6 bases. The V gene's germline CDR1 is SGDLS and CDR2 YYNGEE. This CDR3 has 13 amino acids. V was clipped by 2 bases and J by 6 bases, with 12 bases between them. In DNA, the CDR3 is TGTGCCAGCAGCGTCTCGGGGGAACTCGAGCAGTACTTC. Its protein product is CASSVSGELEQYF.

CDR3 loop: CSARLLRGIQETQYF. Written as DNA, the CDR3 is TGCAGTGCTAGATTACTGAGGGGAATCCAAGAGACCCAGTACTTC. This sequence joins TRBV20-1 and TRBJ2-5, with D possibly being TRBD1 or TRBD2 (5 bases each). Germline lookup yields CDR1 DFQATT and CDR2 SNEGSKA (reference sequence). Deletions cut 2 bases from V and 1 base from J, with 14 bases between. This CDR3 spans 15 amino acids.

This clonotype has a handful of counts. The V and J genes are TRBV29-1 and TRBJ1-1; TRBD1 agrees at 9 bases. V lost 8 bases and J lost 1; bases outside the gene matches: 5. Germline values: CDR1 SQVTM, CDR2 ANQGSEA. This CDR3 has 13 residues. The CDR3 nucleotides are TGCAGCTCCCGGACAGGGGAGAACACTGAAGCTTTCTTT. It translates to CSSRTGENTEAFF.

The rearrangement uses TRBV7-9 and TRBJ2-4; TRBD2 agrees at 9 bases. This CDR3 comprises 21 residues. Unmatched junction bases numbered 20, after V lost 5 bases and J lost 0 bases. Germline V CDR1 and CDR2: SEHNR, FQNEAQ (reference sequence). CDR3 DNA: TGTGCCAGCAGCCCAACTAATTCGAAGCGGGGGGAAATCCTAGCCAAAAACATTCAGTACTTC. It specifies CASSPTNSKRGEILAKNIQYF. Looking up the rest from reference TRBV7-9 and TRBJ2-4 gives the full variable domain: DTGVSQNPRHKITKRGQNVTFRCDPISEHNRLYWYRQTLGQGPEFLTYFQNEAQLEKSRLLSDRFSAERPKGSFSTLEIQRTEQGDSAMYLCASSPTNSKRGEILAKNIQYFGAGTRLSVL.

This clonotype has just a few counts. This sequence joins TRBV9 and TRBJ2-2; no reliable D call. This CDR3 contains 14 residues. V lost 0 bases and J 2 bases, leaving 5 bases between the germline ends. From germline, CDR1 is SGDLS and CDR2 YYNGEE. Written as DNA, the CDR3 is TGTGCCAGCAGCGTAGCTACTAACACCGGGGAGCTGTTTTTT. Its protein product is CASSVATNTGELFF. Full variable domain (missing parts from reference TRBV9 and TRBJ2-2): DSGVTQTPKHLITATGQRVTLRCSPRSGDLSVYWYQQSLDQGLQFLIQYYNGEERAKGNILERFSAQQFPDLHSELNLSSLELGDSALYFCASSVATNTGELFFGEGSRLTVL.

The V gene is TRBV20-1, the J gene TRBJ2-3; 9 bases are shared with TRBD1. The germline V gene encodes CDR1 DFQATT and CDR2 SNEGSKA (reference sequence). There are 14 residues in the CDR3. CDR3 residues: CSAAPGTGKDTQYF. The CDR3 DNA sequence: TGCAGCGCCGCTCCCGGGACAGGGAAAGATACGCAGTATTTT.

The genes are TRBV6-5 and TRBJ2-5, with no clear D. Germline V lookup: CDR1 MNHEY, CDR2 SVGAGI. The CDR3 has 13 residues. The ends were cut back, 3 bases at V and 6 bases at J, with 11 bases in the middle. In nucleotides, the CDR3 is TGTGCCAGCAGTTATACCGGATCGAAGACCCAGTACTTC. It encodes CASSYTGSKTQYF.

This clonotype was seen only a few times. V gene TRBV10-3 combines with J gene TRBJ2-7; the D gene is possibly TRBD1 (5 bases). CDR3 length: 14 residues. Per germline, CDR1 ENHRY and CDR2 SYGVKD. Trimming cost V 2 bases and J 2 bases, with 10 bases left between them. CDR3 sequence (DNA): TGTGCCATCAGTGAGAAGGGGTCCCCCTACGAGCAGTACTTC. Residues: CAISEKGSPYEQYF.

There are a few counts of this clonotype. The rearrangement links TRBV29-1 to TRBJ2-1; perhaps TRBD1 as D (7 bases). Germline CDR1 reads SQVTM; CDR2 reads ANQGSEA. This CDR3 is built from 15 residues. Trimming shortened V by 0 bases and J by 8 bases, and 17 bases separated the two germline ends. The CDR3 is CSVEDRPRGVDEQFF. Here the CDR3 DNA reads TGCAGCGTTGAAGATCGTCCCAGGGGGGTCGATGAGCAGTTCTTC.

The V and J genes are TRBV12-3 or TRBV12-4 and TRBJ2-1; 8 bases are shared with TRBD1. The CDR3 runs 15 residues. Unmatched junction bases numbered 6, after V lost 6 bases and J lost 2 bases. The DNA of the CDR3 is TGTGCCAGCAGCGGGGACAGGAGTCCCTACAATGAGCAGTTCTTC. The encoded protein is CASSGDRSPYNEQFF.

The chain joins TRBV5-4 to TRBJ2-1; D might be TRBD1 or TRBD2, each matching 5 bases. Trimming took 4 bases from V and 6 from J, leaving 20 bases between them. This CDR3 region has 16 residues. Germline CDR1 and CDR2: SGHNT and YYREEE (reference sequence). Here the CDR3 reads CASSPQVGVTLNEQFF. Written as DNA, the CDR3 is TGTGCCAGCAGCCCCCAGGTGGGGGTCACCCTCAATGAGCAGTTCTTC.

This clonotype was seen only a few times. The rearrangement joins TRBV11-3 to TRBJ2-5; 12 bases map to TRBD2. This CDR3 has 17 amino acids. Germline V gives CDR1 SGHNT, CDR2 YENEEA. The V segment lost 4 bases and the J segment 2 bases; nucleotides outside the gene matches: 8. The CDR3 nucleotides read TGTGCCAGCAGCTATCTGACTAGCGGGAGATCTCAAGAGACCCAGTACTTC. Translating gives CASSYLTSGRSQETQYF.

This chain connects TRBV7-2 to TRBJ2-1, with 11 bases matching TRBD2. CDR1 is SGHTA and CDR2 is FQGNSA in the germline V gene. The CDR3 length is 15 residues. J gave up 8 bases and V 4 bases, and 7 bases lay outside the gene matches. In DNA form, the CDR3 reads TGTGCCAGCAGCTCCGGACTAGCGGGTGTCTATGAGCAGTTCTTC. It encodes CASSSGLAGVYEQFF.

The chain combines TRBV14 with TRBJ2-2, with D hard to call. V lost 3 bases, J lost 5 bases, and 19 bases lay in between. CDR3 length equals 17 residues. The germline V gene has CDR1 SGHDN and CDR2 FVKESK. The CDR3 sequence: CASSHQITTLKTGELFF. CDR3 nucleotide sequence: TGTGCCAGCAGCCACCAAATTACCACGTTAAAGACCGGGGAGCTGTTTTTT.

This clonotype was detected a few times. In DNA form, the CDR3 reads TGTGCCAGCAGCTTAGTGGCTATTTACAATGAGCAGTTCTTC. Amino acids: CASSLVAIYNEQFF. V usage is TRBV7-8 and J usage is TRBJ2-1, with D unresolved. The CDR3 has 14 residues. V lost 1 base and J 4 bases, leaving 8 bases between the germline ends. The germline CDR1 and CDR2 sequences are SGHVS and FQNEAQ.

The gene calls are TRBV18 and TRBJ2-6; D not certain. The germline gives CDR1 KGHSH, CDR2 LQKENI. V lost 0 bases and J lost 0, with 3 bases in between. The CDR3 totals 15 residues. The CDR3 loop is CASSPPGSGANVLTF. CDR3 DNA sequence: TGTGCCAGCTCACCACCGGGCTCTGGGGCCAACGTCCTGACTTTC.